This T cell receptor (beta chain) originates from a study of OX40 agonist ivuxolimab in advanced cancers. Study outcomes and limitations: The average count of expanded clones was higher among CD8+ T cells than among CD4+.

Turning to this clone: Its matching antigen is unknown.

The CDR3 spans 11 residues. Deletions cut 2 bases from V and 3 bases from J, with 1 base between. Germline CDR1 and CDR2: SGHKS and YYEKEE (reference sequence). Method: immunoSEQ multiplex PCR; TCRdb's copy keeps in-frame clones and lacks some. The table lists about 80,000 clones, roughly 84% of them singletons, with roughly 0.22% in the top ten. This chain connects TRBV5-5 to TRBJ2-3; D remains unclear. The sequencing used CD4+ or CD8+ T cells sorted from blood, collected in a trial of the OX40 agonist ivuxolimab. This sequence was found in an adult with an advanced solid tumor such as melanoma, head and neck, liver or kidney cancer. The CDR3: CASSFTDTQYF. CDR3 in DNA: TGTGCCAGCAGCTTTACAGATACGCAGTATTTT.